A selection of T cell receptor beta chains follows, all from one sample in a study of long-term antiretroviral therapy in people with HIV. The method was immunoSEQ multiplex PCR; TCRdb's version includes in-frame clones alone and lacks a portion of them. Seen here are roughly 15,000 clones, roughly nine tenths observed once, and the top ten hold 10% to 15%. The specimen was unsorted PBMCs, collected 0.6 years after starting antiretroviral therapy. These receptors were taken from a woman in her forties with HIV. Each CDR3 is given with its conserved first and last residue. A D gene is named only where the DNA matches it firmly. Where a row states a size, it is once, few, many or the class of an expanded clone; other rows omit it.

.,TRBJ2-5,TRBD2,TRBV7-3,TGTGCCAGCAGCCCAAGTGGGCGGGGGATGTACCAAGAGACCCAGTACTTC,CASSPSGRGMYQETQYF
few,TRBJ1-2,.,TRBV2,TGTGCCAGCAGTGTAGGAAAGGGGCGGACCGACTACTATGGCTACACCTTC,CASSVGKGRTDYYGYTF
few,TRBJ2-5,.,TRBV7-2,TGTGCCAGCAGCTTAGTGCGAGCGGCGAGGGAGACCCAGTACTTC,CASSLVRAARETQYF
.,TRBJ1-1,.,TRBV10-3,TGTGCCATCAGTGAGTCGCAAATCACTGAAGCTTTCTTT,CAISESQITEAFF
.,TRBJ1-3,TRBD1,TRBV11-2,TGTGCCTACAGGGGATCGATTGGAAACACCATATATTTT,CAYRGSIGNTIYF
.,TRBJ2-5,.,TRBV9,TGTGCCAGCAGCTCGACAGGCCAAGAGACCCAGTACTTC,CASSSTGQETQYF
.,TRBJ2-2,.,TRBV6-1,TGTGCCGGGGAACAGGGCGGGCGGGGGACCGGGGAGCTGTTTTTT,CAGEQGGRGTGELFF
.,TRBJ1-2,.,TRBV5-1,TGCGCCAGCAGCTTGGGATCGGCCAGGGCCCTCGGGTACACCTTC,CASSLGSARALGYTF
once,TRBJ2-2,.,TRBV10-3,TGTGCCATGGCAGGAACCGGGGAGCTGTTTTTT,CAMAGTGELFF
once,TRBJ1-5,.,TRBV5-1,TGCGCCAGCAGCGGGGGTGAGGGAAGCAATCAGCCCCAGCATTTT,CASSGGEGSNQPQHF
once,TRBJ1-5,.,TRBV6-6,TGTGCCAGCAGTGTGTTGGGCAGCAATCAGCCCCAGCATTTT,CASSVLGSNQPQHF
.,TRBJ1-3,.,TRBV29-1,TGCAGCGTTGAAGATCAGAGCAGGTGGAACACCATATATTTT,CSVEDQSRWNTIYF
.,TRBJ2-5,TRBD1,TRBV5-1,TGCGCCAGCAGCTTGCAACCGGGACAGGGGCTCCAAGAGACCCAGTACTTC,CASSLQPGQGLQETQYF
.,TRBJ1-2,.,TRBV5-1,TGCGCCAGCAGCCGGGAGGGGAGGGATGGCTACACCTTC,CASSREGRDGYTF
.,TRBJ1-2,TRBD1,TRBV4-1,TGCGCCAGCAGCCCCGCGGGGACAGGGGGCACTAACTATGGCTACACCTTC,CASSPAGTGGTNYGYTF
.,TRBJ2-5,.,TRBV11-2,TGTGCCAGCACCACCGGCGGCGGCCAAGAGACCCAGTACTTC,CASTTGGGQETQYF
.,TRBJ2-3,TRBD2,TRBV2,TGTGCCAGCAGAAGCGGGGGGGCCGAGACGCAGTATTTT,CASRSGGAETQYF
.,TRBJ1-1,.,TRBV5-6,TGTGCCAGCAGCTCGAACAGGAGACGTACTGAAGCTTTCTTT,CASSSNRRRTEAFF
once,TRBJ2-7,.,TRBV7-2,TGTGCCAGCAGCTTCAATAGCGGCAAAACCTACGAGCAGTACTTC,CASSFNSGKTYEQYF
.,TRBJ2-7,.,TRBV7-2,TGTGCCAGCAGCTTAGTTACAGGAGAGCAGTACTTC,CASSLVTGEQYF
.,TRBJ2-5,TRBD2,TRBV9,TGTGCCAGCAGCGCCAGAGCGGGGGTGGGTGAGACCCAGTACTTC,CASSARAGVGETQYF
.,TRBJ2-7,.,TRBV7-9,TGTGCCAGCAGCTTATTGGGGGGGGGCGAATCCTACGAGCAGTACTTC,CASSLLGGGESYEQYF
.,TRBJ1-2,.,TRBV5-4,TGTGCCAGCAGCTTGGAGGACGGTTATGGCTACACCTTC,CASSLEDGYGYTF
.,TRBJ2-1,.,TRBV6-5,TGTGCCAGCAGCCAGAGGTCGACCTACAATGAGCAGTTCTTC,CASSQRSTYNEQFF
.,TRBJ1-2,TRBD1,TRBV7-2,TGTGCCAGCAGCTTAGCGGGACAGGGGAGGGGTTTTGACTATGGCTACACCTTC,CASSLAGQGRGFDYGYTF
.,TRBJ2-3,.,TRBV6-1,TGTGCCAGCAGTGACCGGGATACGCAGTATTTT,CASSDRDTQYF
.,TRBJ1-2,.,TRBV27,TGTGCCAGCAGTTCAACAGATAACTATGGCTACACCTTC,CASSSTDNYGYTF
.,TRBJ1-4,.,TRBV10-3,TGTGCCATCAGTGACCAGGGAGAGAATGAAAAACTGTTTTTT,CAISDQGENEKLFF
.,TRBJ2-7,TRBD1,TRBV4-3,TGCGCCAGCAGCCAAGATTCAGGGGGCGGTTACGAGCAGTACTTC,CASSQDSGGGYEQYF
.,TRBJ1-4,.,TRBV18,TGTGCCAGCTCACCACCGGTGGGTGGGGAAGAAAAACTGTTTTTT,CASSPPVGGEEKLFF
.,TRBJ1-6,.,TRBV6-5,TGTGCCAGCAGGCAGGGAGGGTCACCCCTCCACTTT,CASRQGGSPLHF
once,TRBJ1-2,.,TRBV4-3,TGCGCCAGCAGCCACGGCGGGGCCTATGGCTACACCTTC,CASSHGGAYGYTF
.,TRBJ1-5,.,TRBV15,TGTGCCACCAGCCAGGGCCCTATCCACTTATCAGAGCCCCAGCATTTT,CATSQGPIHLSEPQHF
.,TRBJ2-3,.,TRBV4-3,TGCGCCAGCAGCCAAGGGATAGGACAAAGCACAGATACGCAGTATTTT,CASSQGIGQSTDTQYF
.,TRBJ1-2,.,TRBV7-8,TGTGCCAGCAGCGCGGGACACCAGAGATACTATGGCTACACCTTC,CASSAGHQRYYGYTF
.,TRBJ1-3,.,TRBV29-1,TGCAGCGTTGACGGGCTCACTGGAAACACCATATATTTT,CSVDGLTGNTIYF